One and the same sample provided the 19 T cell receptor beta chains below, sequenced in a study of early T cells in non-severe SARS-CoV-2 infection. TCRdb analysed the 5' RACE reads with MiXCR anew, one entry per CDR3 protein. The sample records fewer than 85,000 distinct CDR3 sequences, 11% being singletons. The sequenced sample was whole blood, obtained at baseline. The receptors shown here come from an adult who was a healthcare worker with PCR-confirmed SARS-CoV-2 infection or an uninfected control (not recorded which).

This clonotype showed up just a few times. The chain uses TRBV7-2 and TRBJ2-3, with TRBD1 as a possible D gene (5 bases). The CDR3 runs to 15 residues. V lost 1 base and J 1 base, leaving 9 bases between the germline ends. Per germline, CDR1 SGHTA and CDR2 FQGNSA. CDR3 amino acids: CASSLVVGGTDTQYF. CDR3 coding DNA: TGTGCCAGCAGCTTAGTAGTAGGGGGCACAGATACGCAGTATTTT.

V gene TRBV11-2 combines with J gene TRBJ1-3, with D possibly being TRBD1 (6 bases). CDR1 is SGHAT, CDR2 FQNNGV, per germline. The CDR3 is 15 amino acids. The V and J ends lost 4 bases and 7 bases respectively, with 17 bases between them. CDR3 residues: CASSWRGANRNTIYF. The CDR3 nucleotides are TGTGCCAGCAGCTGGCGGGGGGCAAATAGGAACACCATATATTTT.

This chain uses TRBV20-1 with TRBJ2-1; D possibly uses TRBD1 or TRBD2 (5 bases each). This CDR3 region has 16 residues. CDR1 is DFQATT and CDR2 is SNEGSKA in the germline V gene (reference sequence). Trimming took off 3 bases at V and 1 base at J, with 16 bases between the two ends. In DNA, the CDR3 is TGCAGTGCTAGTCATCCTAGGGGACCTTCCTACAATGAGCAGTTCTTC. It yields the protein CSASHPRGPSYNEQFF.

CDR3 sequence reads: CASSLGGGDRRINEQFF. In nucleotides, the CDR3 is TGTGCCAGCAGCTTGGGAGGCGGGGACAGGAGGATCAATGAGCAGTTCTTC. The V and J genes are TRBV7-9 and TRBJ2-1, with TRBD1 matching 8 bases. Germline V gives CDR1 SEHNR, CDR2 FQNEAQ (reference sequence). This CDR3 is 17 amino acids long. V lost 3 bases, J lost 6 bases, and 13 bases stayed unmatched.

The sample holds many counts of this clonotype. V usage is TRBV6-2 or TRBV6-3 and J usage is TRBJ2-2; possibly TRBD1 for D (5 bases). V was clipped by 6 bases and J by 4 bases, with 12 bases between them. The CDR3 has 14 residues. Germline V gene data show CDR1 as MNHEY and CDR2 as SVGEGT. CDR3 loop: CASRLDRVTGELFF. The CDR3, as DNA: TGTGCCAGCAGACTCGACAGAGTCACCGGGGAGCTGTTTTTT.

Ten or more counts support this clonotype. The J gene is TRBJ1-4, the V gene TRBV6-6; D uncertain. V was pared by 4 bases and J by 5 bases, with 2 bases between. The length of the CDR3 is 11 residues. The germline CDR1 and CDR2 sequences are MNHNY and SVGAGI (reference sequence). The CDR3 nucleotides read TGTGCCAGCAGTTCCAATGAAAAACTGTTTTTT. The encoded protein is CASSSNEKLFF.

The rearrangement joins TRBV4-3 to TRBJ2-7; D is possibly TRBD2 (6 bases). Per germline, CDR1 LGHNA and CDR2 YSLEER. This CDR3 region has 15 residues. The V gene lost 4 bases and the J gene lost 3 bases, with 16 bases spanning the gap. The CDR3 DNA follows: TGCGCCAGCAGCCCCGTGGAGGGTCCCCTCTACGAGCAGTACTTC. Translating gives CASSPVEGPLYEQYF.

This clonotype was detected a few times. This chain links TRBV5-4 with TRBJ2-3, with 7 bases identical to TRBD2. From germline, CDR1 is SGHNT and CDR2 YYREEE (reference sequence). There are 15 residues in the CDR3. After removal of 0 bases from V and 3 bases from J, the junction contained 4 bases not matched to a gene. In DNA, the CDR3 is TGTGCCAGCAGCTTGGCCGGAGCGGGGACAGATACGCAGTATTTT. Its protein product is CASSLAGAGTDTQYF.

The CDR3 protein is CASGKQGNSYEQYF. CDR3 DNA sequence: TGTGCCAGCGGTAAACAGGGGAACTCCTACGAGCAGTACTTC. The V and J genes are TRBV9 and TRBJ2-7, with TRBD1 identical over 7 bases. Germline V gene sequence: CDR1 SGDLS, CDR2 YYNGEE. The length of the CDR3 is 14 residues. The junction had 7 bases not matched to a gene; V was cut back by 7 bases and J by 0 bases.

The chain carries TRBV6-6 and TRBJ2-3; no clear D. Germline loops: CDR1 MNHNY, CDR2 SVGAGI (reference sequence). Trimming removed 5 bases from V and 0 bases from J, with 9 bases in between. The CDR3 totals 14 residues. The CDR3 here is CASSSLSSTDTQYF. DNA of the CDR3: TGTGCCAGCAGTAGCCTCAGTAGCACAGATACGCAGTATTTT.

This sequence joins TRBV6-5 and TRBJ2-3, with D possibly called TRBD1 or TRBD2 (5 bases each). V lost 5 bases, J lost 4 bases, and 19 bases lay in between. This CDR3 is built from 16 residues. Germline-derived CDR1 and CDR2 are MNHEY and SVGAGI. The CDR3 loop reads CASSPSRGIGSDTQYF. CDR3 DNA sequence: TGTGCCAGCAGTCCGTCGAGGGGTATCGGGTCAGATACGCAGTATTTT.

The chain couples TRBV27 to TRBJ2-2; 9 positions agree with TRBD1. Trimming cost V 4 bases and J 7 bases; bases outside gene matches: 4. This CDR3 is built from 14 residues. Germline values: CDR1 MNHEY, CDR2 SMNVEV (reference sequence). In nucleotides, the CDR3 is TGTGCCAGCAGTTATAACAGGGGGCACGGGGAGCTGTTTTTT. Amino acid sequence: CASSYNRGHGELFF.

This clonotype was observed many times. The V call is TRBV4-3, the J call TRBJ2-7; weak D call: TRBD1 (5 bases). Trimming stripped 2 bases from V and 7 bases from J, with 15 bases between. CDR3 size: 14 residues. Germline assignment: CDR1 LGHNA and CDR2 YSLEER. The CDR3 region has the DNA TGCGCCAGCAGCCAAAGCATGACAGTTCAGGAGCAGTACTTC. This gives the protein CASSQSMTVQEQYF.

This chain joins TRBV6-2 or TRBV6-3 and TRBJ2-3, with D unclear. The CDR3 runs 12 residues. Trimming shortened V by 8 bases and J by 4 bases, and 10 bases separated the two germline ends. Germline CDR1 MNHEY, CDR2 SVGEGT. The CDR3 nucleotides read TGTGCCAGCGAGAATGGGGCAGATACGCAGTATTTT. Its protein product is CASENGADTQYF.

A few counts support this clonotype. The chain links TRBV11-2 to TRBJ2-7, with D possibly matching TRBD2 (6 bases). This CDR3 has 17 residues. CDR1 SGHAT and CDR2 FQNNGV come from the germline V gene. V lost 5 bases, J lost 0 bases, and 20 bases lay in between. CDR3 sequence: CASSKLSGTSRSYEQYF. CDR3 sequence (DNA): TGTGCCAGCAGCAAACTTTCCGGGACTTCCCGCTCCTACGAGCAGTACTTC.

The sample holds many counts of this clonotype. This chain uses TRBV3-1 with TRBJ2-3, with 8 nucleotides matching TRBD2. CDR3 length: 15 amino acids. V dropped 4 bases and J dropped 0; count of bases not matched to a gene: 3. In germline, CDR1 is LGHDT, CDR2 YNNKEL (reference sequence). The CDR3 nucleotides read TGTGCCAGCAGCCGTAGCGGGACTAGCACAGATACGCAGTATTTT. Translating gives CASSRSGTSTDTQYF.

The rearrangement uses TRBV20-1 and TRBJ1-4; unclear D gene. Germline V gene sequence: CDR1 DFQATT, CDR2 SNEGSKA (reference sequence). This CDR3 region has 14 residues. Trimming left V 1 base short and J 8 bases short, with 14 bases between. This CDR3 is CSARVRPPGEKLFF. The DNA of the CDR3 is TGCAGTGCTAGAGTTCGGCCCCCGGGGGAAAAACTGTTTTTT.

The chain recombines TRBV6-5 with TRBJ1-6, with D possibly matching TRBD1 (6 bases). Trimming took 6 bases from V and 6 from J, leaving 6 bases between them. Germline CDR1 and CDR2: MNHEY and SVGAGI. The CDR3 length is 12 residues. DNA of the CDR3: TGTGCCAGCAGGGACAGTAATTCACCCCTCCACTTT. It is translated as CASRDSNSPLHF.

This clonotype has a count of ten or more. The chain joins TRBV4-2 to TRBJ1-4; D is undetermined. The CDR3 is 15 amino acids. Germline CDR1 reads LGHNA; CDR2 reads YNFKEQ. V lost 0 bases and J 8 bases, leaving 13 bases between the germline ends. CDR3 coding DNA: TGTGCCAGCAGCCAAGAAGGGTCGATGGGGGAAAAACTGTTTTTT. Translating it yields CASSQEGSMGEKLFF.